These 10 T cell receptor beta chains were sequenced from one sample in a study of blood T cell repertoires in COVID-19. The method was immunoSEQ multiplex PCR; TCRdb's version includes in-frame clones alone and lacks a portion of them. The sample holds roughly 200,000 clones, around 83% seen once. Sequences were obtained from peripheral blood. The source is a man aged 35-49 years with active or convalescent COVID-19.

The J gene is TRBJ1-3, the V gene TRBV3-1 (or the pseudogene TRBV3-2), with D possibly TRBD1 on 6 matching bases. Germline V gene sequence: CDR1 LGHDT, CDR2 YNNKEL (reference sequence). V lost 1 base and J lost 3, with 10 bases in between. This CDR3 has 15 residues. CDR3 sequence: CASSQVGTFGNTIYF. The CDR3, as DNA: TGTGCCAGCAGCCAAGTGGGGACATTTGGAAACACCATATATTTT.

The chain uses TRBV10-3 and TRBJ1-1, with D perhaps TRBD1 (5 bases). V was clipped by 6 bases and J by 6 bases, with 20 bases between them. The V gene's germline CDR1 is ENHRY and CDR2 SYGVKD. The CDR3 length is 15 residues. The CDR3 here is CAIRGEGTRASEAFF. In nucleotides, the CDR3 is TGTGCCATCAGAGGGGAGGGGACGAGAGCCTCTGAAGCTTTCTTT.

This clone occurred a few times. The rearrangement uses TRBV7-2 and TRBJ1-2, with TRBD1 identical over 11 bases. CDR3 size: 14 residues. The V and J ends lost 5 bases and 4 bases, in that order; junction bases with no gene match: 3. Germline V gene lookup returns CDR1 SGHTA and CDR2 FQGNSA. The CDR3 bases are TGTGCCAGCAGCGGGACAGGGGGACTCTATGGCTACACCTTC. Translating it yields CASSGTGGLYGYTF.

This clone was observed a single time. The CDR3 DNA reads TGTGCCAGCAGCGTATCGGCAGGGGATTCTCGCTACACCTTC. This encodes CASSVSAGDSRYTF. The V and J genes are TRBV9 and TRBJ1-2; D perhaps matches TRBD1 (6 bases). The length of the CDR3 is 14 residues. The germline V gene encodes CDR1 SGDLS and CDR2 YYNGEE. V was shortened by 1 base and J by 9 bases, with 16 bases between the two germline ends.

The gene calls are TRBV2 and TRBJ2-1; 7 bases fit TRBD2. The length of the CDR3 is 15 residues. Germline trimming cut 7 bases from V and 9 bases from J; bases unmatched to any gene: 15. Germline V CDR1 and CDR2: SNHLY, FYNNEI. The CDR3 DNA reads TGTGCCAGCATCGCGGGGGATATGTTGGATAGTGAGCAGTTCTTC. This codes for CASIAGDMLDSEQFF.

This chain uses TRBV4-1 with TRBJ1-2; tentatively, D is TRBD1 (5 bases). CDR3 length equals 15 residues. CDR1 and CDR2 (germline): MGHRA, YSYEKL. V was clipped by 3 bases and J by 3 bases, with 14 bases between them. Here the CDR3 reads CASSQDERDHYGYTF. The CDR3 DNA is TGCGCCAGCAGCCAGGACGAGCGGGACCACTATGGCTACACCTTC.

The DNA of the CDR3 is TGTGCCAGCAGAGACTTGATAGATACGCAGTATTTT. It codes for CASRDLIDTQYF. V usage is TRBV4-2 and J usage is TRBJ2-3; the D is unclear. V was cut by 6 bases and J by 5 bases, with 9 bases left in between. Germline CDR1 is LGHNA and CDR2 is YNFKEQ. The CDR3 has 12 amino acids.

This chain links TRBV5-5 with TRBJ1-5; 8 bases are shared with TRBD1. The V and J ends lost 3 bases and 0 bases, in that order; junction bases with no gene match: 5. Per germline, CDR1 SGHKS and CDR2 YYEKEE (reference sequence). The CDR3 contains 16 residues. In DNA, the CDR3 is TGTGCCAGCAGCTGGACGGACAGGGCTAGCAATCAGCCCCAGCATTTT. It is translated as CASSWTDRASNQPQHF.

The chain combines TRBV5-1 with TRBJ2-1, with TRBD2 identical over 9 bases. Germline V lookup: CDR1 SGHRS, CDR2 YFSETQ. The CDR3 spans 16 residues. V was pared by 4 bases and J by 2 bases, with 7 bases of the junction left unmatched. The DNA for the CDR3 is TGCGCCAGCAGCCGGCTAGCGGGGAGCACCTACAATGAGCAGTTCTTC. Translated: CASSRLAGSTYNEQFF.

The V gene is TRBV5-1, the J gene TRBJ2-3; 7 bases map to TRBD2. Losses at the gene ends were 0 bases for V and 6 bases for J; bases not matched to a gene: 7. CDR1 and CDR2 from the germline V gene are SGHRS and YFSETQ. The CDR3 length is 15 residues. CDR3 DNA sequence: TGCGCCAGCAGCTTGGGGGACTACGAAAGGGATACGCAGTATTTT. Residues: CASSLGDYERDTQYF. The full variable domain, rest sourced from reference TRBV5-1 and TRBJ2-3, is KAGVTQTPRYLIKTRGQQVTLSCSPISGHRSVSWYQQTPGQGLQFLFEYFSETQRNKGNFPGRFSGRQFSNSRSEMNVSTLELGDSALYLCASSLGDYERDTQYFGPGTRLTVL.